This is a list of T cell receptor beta chains from one sample in a study of cytotoxic CD8 clonotypes in ibrutinib-treated CLL. TCRdb's copy holds only in-frame clones and misses some; the assay was immunoSEQ multiplex PCR. The data show roughly 330,000 clones, 60% to 80% seen once. The sequenced sample was PBMCs, obtained after 36 months of ibrutinib treatment. The receptor source for this set is a human donor with chronic lymphocytic leukemia. Each CDR3 is given with its conserved first and last residue. The D gene is left open where the match is weak. Size is omitted from some rows. Given values are once, few, many or a class for expanded clones.

NA,NA,TRBJ2-3,TRBV6-5,TGTGCCAGCAGTTACTCAGGAGACTTCACAGATACGCAGTATTTT,CASSYSGDFTDTQYF
NA,TRBD1,TRBJ2-6,TRBV28,TGTGCCAGCAGTTTATCAACAGGGGGCACTGGGGCCAACGTCCTGACTTTC,CASSLSTGGTGANVLTF
few,NA,TRBJ2-1,TRBV9,TGTGCCAGCAGCGCCACTCCAGACCCCGGTTACAATGAGCAGTTCTTC,CASSATPDPGYNEQFF
once,TRBD1,TRBJ2-5,TRBV9,TGTGCCAGCAGCCCGAGGGGAACAGGGGGGTTCGAGACCCAGTACTTC,CASSPRGTGGFETQYF
NA,NA,TRBJ2-2,TRBV11-3,TGTGCCAGCAGCTTAATTTGGGGGCAAATCACCGGGGAGCTGTTTTTT,CASSLIWGQITGELFF
few,TRBD2,TRBJ2-2,TRBV28,TGTGCCAGCGTACTAGCGGGAGACACCGGGGAGCTGTTTTTT,CASVLAGDTGELFF
NA,TRBD1,TRBJ2-1,TRBV9,TGTGCCAGCAGCGTCCAGACCGGGACAGGGGGCAACAATGAGCAGTTCTTC,CASSVQTGTGGNNEQFF
NA,NA,TRBJ1-6,TRBV25-1,TGTGCCAGCAGTCATAAGGGAAATTCACCCCTCCACTTT,CASSHKGNSPLHF
few,NA,TRBJ1-1,TRBV9,TGTGCCAGCAGCGTAGTACCAGTCACTGAAGCTTTCTTT,CASSVVPVTEAFF
NA,NA,TRBJ2-2,TRBV11-3,TGTGCCAGCAGCCTAGACCTTGACGGGGAGCTGTTTTTT,CASSLDLDGELFF
NA,NA,TRBJ1-2,TRBV28,TGTGCCAGCACAGGGAGGTATGGCTACACCTTC,CASTGRYGYTF
few,NA,TRBJ2-7,TRBV18,TGTGCCAGCTCACCTCCCCGGGCGCCTTACGAGCAGTACTTC,CASSPPRAPYEQYF
NA,TRBD1,TRBJ2-5,TRBV5-1,TGCGCCAGCACAGACAGGGCTCTTGGAGAGACCCAGTACTTC,CASTDRALGETQYF
few,TRBD1,TRBJ2-5,TRBV5-1,TGCGCCAGCAGCTGGTCGGACAGGCTGCAAGAGACCCAGTACTTC,CASSWSDRLQETQYF
NA,NA,TRBJ1-2,TRBV6-5,TGTGCCAGCACCTCGATGGGGCAGAAATATGGCTACACCTTC,CASTSMGQKYGYTF
NA,NA,TRBJ2-7,TRBV7-9,TGTGCCAGCAGCTTATTGAGGGGTGGGTCCTACGAGCAGTACTTC,CASSLLRGGSYEQYF
NA,NA,TRBJ2-1,TRBV5-1,TGCGCCAGCTGGGTAGGGGGATCGGAGCAGTTCTTC,CASWVGGSEQFF
few,NA,TRBJ1-1,TRBV2,TGTGCCAGCAGCCTACTACAGGGCGGTGAAGCTTTCTTT,CASSLLQGGEAFF
few,NA,TRBJ2-7,TRBV27,TGTGCCAGCAGTTTAAAGGGAGGCTACGAGCAGTACTTC,CASSLKGGYEQYF
few,NA,TRBJ1-5,TRBV25-1,TGTGCCAGCAGTGCCGGACAGTTCAATCAGCCCCAGCATTTT,CASSAGQFNQPQHF
NA,NA,TRBJ2-5,TRBV7-8,TGTGCCAGCAGCTTAGTGGGGGATAGAGAGACCCAGTACTTC,CASSLVGDRETQYF
NA,NA,TRBJ1-1,TRBV7-9,TGTGCCAGCAGCTACTCCGGGCCCCAGAACACTGAAGCTTTCTTT,CASSYSGPQNTEAFF
NA,NA,TRBJ1-1,TRBV20-1,TGCAGTTATCCGGCCCGTTTTAGAATCTTT,CSYPARFRIF